This T cell receptor (beta chain) was captured in a study of immune evolution from preneoplasia to lung adenocarcinoma. Background on the study: HLA loss of heterozygosity: around 6.5% AIS, over 12% MIA, 30% to 35% ADC, none AAH.

TCRdb keeps only in-frame clones here, not all; method: immunoSEQ multiplex PCR. The sample shows under 11,000 clones, about 78% of them seen only once. In regard to this clone: The target antigen is unknown.

Study observations and caveats: Normal lung had the highest top T cell clone frequencies. Clonality was highest in normal lung, lower in later-stage lesions apparently.

The CDR3 length is 14 residues. The germline V gene has CDR1 MNHEY and CDR2 SVGAGI. V lost 7 bases and J 7 bases, leaving 19 bases between the germline ends. The specimen sequenced was FFPE minimally invasive lung adenocarcinoma tissue. This sequence originates from a person between 60 and 80 years old with lung adenocarcinoma. The chain combines TRBV6-5 with TRBJ1-1; D remains ambiguous. DNA of the CDR3: TGTGCCAGCAAGCGGGCTCCTGAGGTCGGTGAAGCTTTCTTT. Encoded protein: CASKRAPEVGEAFF.